These 18 T cell receptor beta chains originate from one sample sequenced in a study of shared clonotypes between healthy human individuals. Profiled with immunoSEQ multiplex PCR; TCRdb holds only in-frame clones, not every one. The sample lists about 2 million clones; 85% to 95% were seen once. Source material: naive CD4+ T cells sorted from blood. Described subset: CD45RA+ positively selected. These receptors were taken from a man between 18 and 29 years old in good health.

This sequence joins TRBV10-2 and TRBJ2-6; D uncertain. V was cut by 0 bases and J by 4 bases, with 7 bases left in between. Germline V gene sequence: CDR1 WSHSY, CDR2 SAAADI. The CDR3 contains 15 residues. Written as DNA, the CDR3 is TGCGCCAGCAGTGAGTCTTTCGCGGGGGCCAACGTCCTGACTTTC. As protein: CASSESFAGANVLTF.

The chain joins TRBV29-1 to TRBJ2-3; 10 positions match TRBD2. V dropped 5 bases and J dropped 6; count of bases not matched to a gene: 5. The CDR3 covers 13 residues. Germline V gene data show CDR1 as SQVTM and CDR2 as ANQGSEA. The CDR3 here is CSVLAGGVDTQYF. In nucleotides, the CDR3 is TGCAGCGTTTTAGCGGGAGGAGTGGATACGCAGTATTTT.

The chain couples TRBV7-2 to TRBJ1-5, with D perhaps TRBD1 (5 bases). The germline V and J ends were trimmed by 0 bases and 1 base, with 10 bases remaining between them. Per germline, CDR1 SGHTA and CDR2 FQGNSA. The CDR3 loop spans 16 amino acids. CDR3 amino acids: CASSLAAGVSNQPQHF. CDR3 nucleotide sequence: TGTGCCAGCAGCTTAGCTGCGGGGGTCAGCAATCAGCCCCAGCATTTT.

The chain has TRBV25-1 and TRBJ2-3; no clear D gene. Germline assignment: CDR1 MGHDK and CDR2 SYGVNS. The germline V and J ends were trimmed by 1 base and 2 bases, with 13 bases remaining between them. This CDR3 spans 16 amino acids. The CDR3 nucleotides are TGTGCCAGCAGTGAATTTACTCCAGGAAACACAGATACGCAGTATTTT. Translation: CASSEFTPGNTDTQYF.

This rearrangement joins TRBV5-1 to TRBJ2-1; 9 bases map to TRBD2. Germline CDR1 reads SGHRS; CDR2 reads YFSETQ. The CDR3 runs to 16 residues. J was trimmed by 8 bases and V by 3 bases; bases with no gene match: 12. CDR3 nucleotides: TGCGCCAGCAGCTCCTCAAGCGGGGGGCCTTTATATGAGCAGTTCTTC. This gives the protein CASSSSSGGPLYEQFF.

The chain couples TRBV6-4 to TRBJ2-5; the D is unclear. The CDR3 consists of 11 residues. The V end lost 3 bases, the J end lost 4 bases, and 3 bases lay between the germline ends. Germline V gene sequence: CDR1 MRHNA, CDR2 SNTAGT. CDR3 in DNA: TGTGCCAGCAGTGAAGGAGAGACCCAGTACTTC. Translation: CASSEGETQYF.

The chain joins TRBV19 to TRBJ1-1, with D possibly being TRBD1 (5 bases). This CDR3 comprises 14 residues. CDR1 and CDR2 from the germline V gene are LNHDA and SQIVND (reference sequence). V lost 4 bases, J lost 1 base, and 10 bases lay in between. CDR3 sequence: CASSTGTENTEAFF. The CDR3 DNA reads as TGTGCCAGTAGTACGGGGACGGAGAACACTGAAGCTTTCTTT.

The chain joins TRBV5-1 to TRBJ1-1, with D possibly matching TRBD1 (5 bases). The germline gives CDR1 SGHRS, CDR2 YFSETQ. Trimming pared 7 bases from V and 1 base from J, leaving 14 bases between. The CDR3 consists of 14 residues. CDR3 sequence: CASEFDRENTEAFF. In nucleotides, the CDR3 is TGCGCCAGCGAATTCGACAGAGAGAACACTGAAGCTTTCTTT.

The sample holds a few counts of this clone. The rearrangement joins TRBV9 to TRBJ1-3, with no clear D. Germline V CDR1 and CDR2: SGDLS, YYNGEE. The CDR3 covers 15 residues. Trimming removed 2 bases from V and 0 bases from J, with 9 bases in between. DNA for the CDR3: TGTGCCAGCAGCGTGGAGGATTTCTCTGGAAACACCATATATTTT. Protein product: CASSVEDFSGNTIYF.

This chain uses TRBV27 with TRBJ2-1, with D unresolved. This CDR3 has 14 amino acids. The V gene's germline CDR1 is MNHEY and CDR2 SMNVEV (reference sequence). The ends were cut back, 2 bases at V and 8 bases at J, with 13 bases in the middle. The CDR3 nucleotides read TGTGCCAGCAGTTTAAACCACGTCGTCCATGAGCAGTTCTTC. Amino acids: CASSLNHVVHEQFF.

About this clone: The sample carries other DNA sequences with the same CDR3. The chain carries TRBV7-2 and TRBJ2-7, with 7 bases that match TRBD1. Germline CDR1 and CDR2: SGHTA and FQGNSA. This CDR3 is built from 14 residues. V lost 5 bases to trimming and J lost 4 bases; unmatched junction nucleotides: 8. The CDR3 is CASSTTGTAYEQYF. The CDR3 nucleotides are TGTGCCAGCAGCACAACCGGGACAGCTTACGAGCAGTACTTC.

The chain uses TRBV6-5 and TRBJ1-2; the match to TRBD1 covers 7 bases. The J segment lost 2 bases and the V segment lost 9 bases, leaving 9 bases of the junction unmatched. From germline, CDR1 is MNHEY and CDR2 SVGAGI. This CDR3 is built from 14 residues. The CDR3 here is CASRYRGGNYGYTF. The CDR3 nucleotides are TGTGCCAGTCGTTACAGGGGAGGGAACTATGGCTACACCTTC.

The chain joins TRBV5-6 to TRBJ2-2; TRBD1 aligns across 7 bases. V shed 4 bases and J 6 bases; nucleotides not matched to a gene: 15. CDR3 length: 17 residues. The V gene's germline CDR1 is SGHDT and CDR2 YYEEEE. The CDR3 region is CASSARQGRVLAGELFF. CDR3 nucleotide sequence: TGTGCCAGCAGCGCGCGACAGGGAAGGGTTTTGGCCGGGGAGCTGTTTTTT.

As to this clone: Other nucleotide sequences from this sample produce the same CDR3. The chain has TRBV7-9 and TRBJ2-7; D uncertain. V was shortened by 1 base and J by 3 bases, with 4 bases between the two germline ends. The CDR3 is made up of 12 amino acids. Germline CDR1 is SEHNR and CDR2 is FQNEAQ (reference sequence). CDR3 nucleotide sequence: TGTGCCAGCAGCTTAGAAAGCTACGAGCAGTACTTC. Protein product: CASSLESYEQYF.

CDR3 nucleotides: TGTGCCAGCAGCTTCGGGACGGAGAACTACGAGCAGTACTTC. Its protein is CASSFGTENYEQYF. This rearrangement joins TRBV5-4 to TRBJ2-7, with D possibly called TRBD1 or TRBD2 (5 bases each). The germline CDR1 and CDR2 sequences are SGHNT and YYREEE (reference sequence). Trimming took 2 bases from V and 3 from J, leaving 12 bases between them. The CDR3 is made up of 14 amino acids.

The table lists this clone with a count of one. V gene TRBV7-6 combines with J gene TRBJ2-3, with TRBD2 identical over 11 bases. The CDR3 is 21 residues long. V shed 5 bases and J 3 bases; nucleotides not matched to a gene: 22. Germline V gene sequence: CDR1 SGHVS, CDR2 FNYEAQ. The CDR3 bases are TGTGCCAGCAGCGGATTACAGTCCCTTGGTACTAGCGGGAGCTCAACAGATACGCAGTATTTT. Translating it yields CASSGLQSLGTSGSSTDTQYF.

The chain links TRBV6-5 to TRBJ1-1; a possible D gene is TRBD1 (6 bases). CDR1 and CDR2 from the germline V gene are MNHEY and SVGAGI. The CDR3 is 14 residues long. V lost 8 bases to trimming and J lost 1 base, with 14 bases between them. The CDR3, as DNA: TGTGCCAGCGCCCGGGGGGCTAGGAACACTGAAGCTTTCTTT. Translated: CASARGARNTEAFF.

This clone was seen once. Other DNA sequences in this specimen translate into the identical CDR3. The chain is built from TRBV6-1 and TRBJ1-5; 7 bases map to TRBD1. This CDR3 has 15 residues. V shed 4 bases, J shed 2 bases, and the junction held 5 bases outside the gene matches. The germline CDR1 and CDR2 sequences are MNHNS and SASEGT. The CDR3 is CASSGQGLGNQPQHF. The CDR3 DNA follows: TGTGCCAGCAGTGGACAGGGACTGGGCAATCAGCCCCAGCATTTT.